This T cell receptor (beta chain) was obtained from a study of glioma-infiltrating T cells. The iRepertoire nested amplicon-rescue multiplex PCR amplified TCR alpha and beta CDR3s from RNA. A single record per CDR3 protein comes from TCRdb applying MiXCR to the multiplex PCR reads. The data show around 130,000 distinct CDR3 sequences, under 30% seen once. This clonotype was recorded many times. Its antigen is undetermined. Findings of the study overall: Above-expected tissue-blood divergence occurred in all gliomas, most in low-grade ones. Only very few CDR3 sequences appeared in both tissue and blood.

Trimming cost V 6 bases and J 6 bases, with 12 bases left between them. Germline V gives CDR1 MNHNS, CDR2 SASEGT. There are 13 residues in the CDR3. Sequencing was carried out using glioma tissue, nonneoplastic brain tissue, or PBMCs (not recorded which). The J gene is TRBJ1-5, the V gene TRBV6-1; TRBD1 is a possible D gene (5 bases). The receptor comes from a human donor with low-grade glioma or glioblastoma, undergoing nonglioma brain surgery, or in good health (not recorded which). The CDR3 region is CASRTGGGQPQHF. The DNA for the CDR3 is TGTGCCAGCAGAACGGGGGGGGGTCAGCCCCAGCATTTT.